A single sample is the source of the 3 T cell receptor beta chains below, sequenced in a study of T cell responses to AZD1222 COVID-19 vaccine. Produced via immunoSEQ multiplex PCR; TCRdb's table is partial and in-frame only. The profile shows about 130,000 clones, about 88% of them singletons. The starting material was peripheral blood, obtained on day 0 of AZD1222 vaccination. These receptors were collected from an adult in good health.

The genes are TRBV10-3 and TRBJ2-7; D is unclear. The CDR3 length is 14 residues. Trimming shortened V by 6 bases and J by 0 bases, and 12 bases separated the two germline ends. The V gene's germline CDR1 is ENHRY and CDR2 SYGVKD. DNA for the CDR3: TGTGCCATCAGCCTGGGTCCGAGCTCCTACGAGCAGTACTTC. Its protein is CAISLGPSSYEQYF.

On this clone: This sample includes further DNA sequences coding for the same CDR3. The V and J genes are TRBV7-9 and TRBJ1-1; 7 nucleotides line up with TRBD1. This CDR3 has 14 residues. Trimming took 0 bases from V and 4 from J; bases not matched to a gene: 2. Germline V gives CDR1 SEHNR, CDR2 FQNEAQ (reference sequence). CDR3: CASSLAGGRTEAFF. CDR3 bases: TGTGCCAGCAGCTTAGCAGGGGGCCGCACTGAAGCTTTCTTT.

The J gene is TRBJ2-1, the V gene TRBV4-2; 10 bases match TRBD2. Losses at the gene ends were 2 bases for V and 0 bases for J; bases not matched to a gene: 10. This CDR3 has 19 amino acids. Germline assignment: CDR1 LGHNA and CDR2 YNFKEQ. CDR3: CASSQTPGLAASSYNEQFF. DNA for the CDR3: TGTGCCAGCAGCCAAACCCCCGGACTAGCGGCCAGCTCCTACAATGAGCAGTTCTTC.